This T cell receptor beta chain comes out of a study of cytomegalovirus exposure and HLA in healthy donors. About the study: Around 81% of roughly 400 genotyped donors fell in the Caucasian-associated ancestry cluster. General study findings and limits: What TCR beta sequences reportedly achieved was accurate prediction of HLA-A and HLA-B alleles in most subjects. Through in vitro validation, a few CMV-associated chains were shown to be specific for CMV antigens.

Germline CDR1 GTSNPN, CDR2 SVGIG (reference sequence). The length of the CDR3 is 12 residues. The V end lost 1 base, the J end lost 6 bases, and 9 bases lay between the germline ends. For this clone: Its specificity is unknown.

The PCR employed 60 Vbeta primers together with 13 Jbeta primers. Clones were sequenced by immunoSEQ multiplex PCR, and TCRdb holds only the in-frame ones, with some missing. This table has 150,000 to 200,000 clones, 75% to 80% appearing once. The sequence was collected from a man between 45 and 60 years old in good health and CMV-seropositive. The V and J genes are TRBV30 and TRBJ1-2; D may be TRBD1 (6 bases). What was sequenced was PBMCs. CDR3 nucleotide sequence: TGTGCCTGGAGTGGTCAGGGGAATGGCTACACCTTC. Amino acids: CAWSGQGNGYTF.